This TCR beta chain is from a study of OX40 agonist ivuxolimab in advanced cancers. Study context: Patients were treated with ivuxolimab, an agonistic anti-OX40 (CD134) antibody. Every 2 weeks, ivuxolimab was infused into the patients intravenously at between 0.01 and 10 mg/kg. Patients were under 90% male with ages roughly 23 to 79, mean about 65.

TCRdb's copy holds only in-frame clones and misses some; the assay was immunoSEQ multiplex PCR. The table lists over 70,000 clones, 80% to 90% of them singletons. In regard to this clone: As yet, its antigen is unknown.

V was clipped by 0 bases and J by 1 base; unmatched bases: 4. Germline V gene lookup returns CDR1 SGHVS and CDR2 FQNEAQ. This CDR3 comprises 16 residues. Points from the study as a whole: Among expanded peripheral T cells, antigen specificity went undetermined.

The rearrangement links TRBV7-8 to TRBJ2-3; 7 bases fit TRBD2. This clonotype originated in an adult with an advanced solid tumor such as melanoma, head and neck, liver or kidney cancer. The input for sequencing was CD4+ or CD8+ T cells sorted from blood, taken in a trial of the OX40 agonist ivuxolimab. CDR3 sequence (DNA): TGTGCCAGCAGCTTAGCGGGAGGGCCGGGCACAGATACGCAGTATTTT. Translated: CASSLAGGPGTDTQYF.